This T cell receptor (beta chain) appears in the sequencing data of a study of radiation and T cells in renal cell carcinoma (TCRdb year 2020). A note on the overall study: Samples came from a clinical trial, in which primary renal cell carcinomas received 15 Gy stereotactic body radiation therapy followed by nephrectomy 4 weeks later. In total, roughly 53 samples underwent TCR beta sequencing: about 25 tumors plus 27 peripheral blood samples. A total of about 3.8 million unique CDR3 nucleotide sequences, encoding more than 2 million unique CDR3 amino acid sequences, were found across all 55 or so samples. Findings and caveats that apply to the study as a whole: Because no pretreatment tumor biopsies were available, whether clonotypes were present in the tumor at baseline could not be determined. Blood repertoire dynamics were not followed beyond 4 weeks after treatment. Effects of radiation dose or scheduling on the TCR repertoire could not be addressed with the single-armed trial design. In blood, the top tumor clonotypes increased from baseline to 2 weeks after radiation and then shrank by 4 weeks, which suggests a temporary expansion of tumor-resident clones.

The immunoSEQ kit was used, according to the manufacturer's recommendations, to generate TCR beta libraries from genomic DNA. To prepare the libraries, a first multiplex PCR with proprietary primers was run, followed by a second PCR that added unique barcodes, and a bead cleanup was done after each round. A positive control reaction and a negative control reaction, both provided in the kit, were run with every batch of samples. The final libraries were assessed on an Agilent 4200 TapeStation D1000 ScreenTape, pooled by volume, and quantified by qPCR. An Illumina NextSeq500 fitted with a MidOutput 150-cycle cartridge performed the sequencing, running 156 Read1 cycles and 15 Index1 cycles with the kit's custom primers. The pooled library was loaded at about 1 pM, with a roughly 22% PhiX control spiked in. For the original study's pipeline: The vendor-processed data were analyzed in R, and a clonotype was defined as all T cells that share the same CDR3 nucleotide sequence. In the clone abundance analyses, frequencies were normalized to the 10,000 most abundant clones in each sample. Before analysis, public T cell clones were removed, and these numbered fewer than six per sample on average. A difference in abundance of at least 32-fold between compartments was used to define tumor-enriched and baseline blood-enriched clonotypes. A beta-binomial differential abundance model was used to identify clonotypes that expanded or contracted between blood time points. The Baroni-Urbani and Buser coefficient was used to measure tumor-blood repertoire similarity, and groups were compared with two-tailed Wilcoxon tests in R. The clones in this table, taken by TCRdb from immuneACCESS, are in-frame only. Not every clone is retained; where verified, under half of the shortfall comes from an unresolved V gene, and the cause of the rest is unknown. The V and J calls and the clone size are those of that table, but D and trimming were determined from the DNA. The sample table records some 150,000 clones; around nine tenths of these occur just once. The ten biggest clones cover 12% of the sample.

Including the terminal cysteine and phenylalanine, the CDR3 comprises 18 residues. The sequence is cut down to CDR3 DNA, 54 bases in frame from base 1. The germline V gene encodes CDR1 SGHVS and CDR2 FNYEAQ. The V end gives up 5 bases and the J end 2 bases, leaving 10 bases in the junction not matched to a gene. This clone was observed a single time. The antigen it recognizes is unknown. Per-nucleotide qualities are absent, and no much larger clonotype sits a single base away. This specimen's time point label, per the study, means: baseline pretreatment blood. Interpreted using the paper, the treatment or condition label stands for: 15 Gy SBRT to primary tumor, nephrectomy 4 weeks later. To follow tumor-enriched clonotypes, serial peripheral blood was collected from radiation-treated patients at baseline and at 2 weeks and 4 weeks after SBRT. Every patient had renal cell carcinoma of clear cell pathology. Genomic DNA for TCR sequencing was prepared using the QIAamp DNA Blood Mini Kit (Qiagen). The analyses included just those samples that passed every quality control check.

The clonotype was recovered from a woman in her fifties or sixties with renal cell carcinoma. The sequencing used blood, collected from a patient whose treatment included radiotherapy and nephrectomy. The chain couples TRBV7-6 to TRBJ2-3; 13 bases in between match TRBD2. The sequence in DNA is TGTGCCAGCAGCACCGGGACTAGCGGGGAATGGGCCACAGATACGCAGTATTTT. This is translated as CASSTGTSGEWATDTQYF.